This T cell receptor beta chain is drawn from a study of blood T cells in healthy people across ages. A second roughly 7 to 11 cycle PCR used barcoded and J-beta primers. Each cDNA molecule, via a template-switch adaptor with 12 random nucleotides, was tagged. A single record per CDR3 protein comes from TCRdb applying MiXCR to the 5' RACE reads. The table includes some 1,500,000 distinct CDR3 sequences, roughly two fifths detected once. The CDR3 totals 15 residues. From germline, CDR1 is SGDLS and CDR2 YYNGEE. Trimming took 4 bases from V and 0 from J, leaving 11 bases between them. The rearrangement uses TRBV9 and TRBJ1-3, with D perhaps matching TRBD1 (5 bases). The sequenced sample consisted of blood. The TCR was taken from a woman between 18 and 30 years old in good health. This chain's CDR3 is CASSPGSISGNTIYF. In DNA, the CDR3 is TGTGCCAGCAGCCCAGGGAGTATCTCTGGAAACACCATATATTTT.